The 25 T cell receptor beta chains reported below all come from one sample, sequenced in a study of cytomegalovirus exposure and HLA in healthy donors. With 60 Vbeta and 13 Jbeta primers, the PCR was carried out. Using immunoSEQ multiplex PCR, the repertoire was profiled, and TCRdb retains in-frame clones only, with some absent. Altogether about 86,000 clones are present, more than 65% being singletons, with the ten largest covering 8% to 10%. Sequencing was done on a sample of PBMCs. These receptors came from a man aged 55 to 70 in good health and CMV-seronegative.

This clone was found a few times. The junction shows a germline mismatch at one end, possibly a read error. V usage is TRBV5-4 and J usage is TRBJ1-2, with TRBD1 identical over 7 bases. This CDR3 has 17 amino acids. The V gene's germline CDR1 is SGHNT and CDR2 YYREEE (reference sequence). The CDR3 here is CASSSYRDSFPNYGYPF. CDR3 DNA sequence: TGTGCCAGCAGCTCATATCGGGACAGTTTCCCTAACTATGGCTACCCCTTC.

The V call is TRBV15, the J call TRBJ2-7; weak D call: TRBD2 (5 bases). V dropped 0 bases and J dropped 2 bases, with 11 bases sitting between them. This CDR3 spans 15 amino acids. Germline CDR1 reads LNHNV; CDR2 reads YYDKDF (reference sequence). CDR3 nucleotide sequence: TGTGCCACCAGCAGAGATGGCGGGCTAGCCTACGAGCAGTACTTC. Residues: CATSRDGGLAYEQYF.

The chain recombines TRBV4-1 with TRBJ1-2; D call uncertain. The V end was cut by 0 bases, the J end by 4 bases, with 15 bases between. Germline V gives CDR1 MGHRA, CDR2 YSYEKL. The CDR3 runs to 16 residues. The CDR3 loop reads CASSQDLSRQVYGYTF. CDR3 nucleotides: TGCGCCAGCAGCCAAGATTTGAGTCGGCAGGTCTATGGCTACACCTTC.

This rearrangement joins TRBV28 to TRBJ2-7; TRBD1 aligns across 8 bases. Germline-derived CDR1 and CDR2 are MDHEN and SYDVKM. There are 14 residues in the CDR3. V trimming: 7 bases; J trimming: 2 bases; junction bases outside the gene matches: 7. CDR3: CASTQQGGTYEQYF. The CDR3 DNA sequence: TGTGCCAGCACCCAACAGGGGGGAACCTACGAGCAGTACTTC.

V and J are TRBV5-4 and TRBJ1-1; the D gene is possibly TRBD1 (6 bases). Trimming left V 2 bases short and J 10 bases short, with 15 bases between. This CDR3 spans 13 amino acids. The V gene's germline CDR1 is SGHNT and CDR2 YYREEE (reference sequence). The CDR3 is CASSLGLDSGAFF. The CDR3 region has the DNA TGTGCCAGCAGCTTAGGCTTGGACAGTGGAGCTTTCTTT.

V usage is TRBV7-2 and J usage is TRBJ2-3; D remains unclear. This CDR3 region has 14 residues. V gave up 2 bases and J gave up 2 bases, with 8 bases separating them. Per germline, CDR1 SGHTA and CDR2 FQGNSA. This chain's CDR3 is CASSLREFTDTQYF. CDR3 bases: TGTGCCAGCAGCTTACGAGAGTTCACAGATACGCAGTATTTT.

Only a few counts were recorded for this clone. The V call is TRBV7-6, the J call TRBJ2-1; 11 positions match TRBD2. Germline loops: CDR1 SGHVS, CDR2 FNYEAQ. The CDR3 contains 17 residues. The V gene end was trimmed by 6 bases and the J gene end by 7 bases; junction bases not matched to a gene: 14. This CDR3 is CASRVGSGRAGENEQFF. The CDR3 DNA sequence: TGTGCCAGCAGGGTTGGTAGCGGGAGGGCCGGAGAAAATGAGCAGTTCTTC.

Only one count was recorded for this clone. V is TRBV7-9 and J is TRBJ2-3; no firm D call. The germline V gene encodes CDR1 SEHNR and CDR2 FQNEAQ (reference sequence). The CDR3 is 13 amino acids. Trimming stripped 5 bases from V and 2 bases from J, with 8 bases between. The CDR3 protein is CASSEPPTDTQYF. The CDR3 nucleotides read TGTGCCAGCAGCGAGCCCCCCACAGATACGCAGTATTTT.

This clone was found a few times. The chain couples TRBV9 to TRBJ2-7; 7 nucleotides line up with TRBD2. This CDR3 is built from 16 residues. V dropped 0 bases and J dropped 0; count of bases not matched to a gene: 6. The V gene's germline CDR1 is SGDLS and CDR2 YYNGEE. As DNA, the CDR3 is TGTGCCAGCAGCGTAGATAGCGGGTTGAGCTCCTACGAGCAGTACTTC. The encoded protein is CASSVDSGLSSYEQYF.

The genes are TRBV27 and TRBJ2-1; 8 bases agree with TRBD2. Germline CDR1 and CDR2: MNHEY and SMNVEV (reference sequence). V was pared by 5 bases and J by 3 bases, with 0 bases of the junction left unmatched. The CDR3 spans 13 residues. The CDR3, as DNA: TGTGCCAGCAGTAGCGGGGGCTACAATGAGCAGTTCTTC. Its translation is CASSSGGYNEQFF.

This clone has a handful of counts. The chain uses TRBV27 and TRBJ2-4; 7 bases are shared with TRBD2. CDR3 length: 13 amino acids. Per germline, CDR1 MNHEY and CDR2 SMNVEV (reference sequence). With 6 bases clipped from V and 9 bases from J, the junction kept 8 bases outside the gene matches. CDR3 bases: TGTGCCAGCAGCTCCTCGGCTAGCGGCATTCAGTACTTC. Its translation is CASSSSASGIQYF.

The rearrangement joins TRBV18 to TRBJ2-7, with 8 bases identical to TRBD1. Germline V gene lookup returns CDR1 KGHSH and CDR2 LQKENI. J lost 5 bases, V lost 7 bases, and 10 bases had no gene match. This CDR3 contains 14 residues. CDR3 DNA sequence: TGTGCCAGCTTTATCCGGGACAGGCCCGACGAGCAGTACTTC. Amino acids: CASFIRDRPDEQYF.

This clone was recorded once. The CDR3 DNA reads as TGTGCCAGCAGCTTAGCCGGGACAGGGTCTGGAAACACCATATATTTT. This gives the protein CASSLAGTGSGNTIYF. The chain employs TRBV7-2 and TRBJ1-3; 9 nucleotides agree with TRBD1. This CDR3 spans 16 amino acids. Germline CDR1 SGHTA, CDR2 FQGNSA. V was pared by 0 bases and J by 1 base, with 1 base of the junction left unmatched.

In this sample, this clone turned up a few times. V and J are TRBV5-1 and TRBJ1-5; D remains unclear. Trimming pared 4 bases from V and 3 bases from J, leaving 17 bases between. CDR3 length: 16 amino acids. Germline CDR1 is SGHRS and CDR2 is YFSETQ. The CDR3 DNA is TGCGCCAGCAGCCCAGGAAGTAACAGCCCCAATCAGCCCCAGCATTTT. Its protein is CASSPGSNSPNQPQHF.

The chain has TRBV7-9 and TRBJ2-3; the match to TRBD2 covers 7 bases. The CDR3 contains 17 residues. The germline gives CDR1 SEHNR, CDR2 FQNEAQ (reference sequence). J lost 0 bases, V lost 4 bases, and 10 bases had no gene match. The CDR3 nucleotides are TGTGCCAGCAGCTCAACGAAGGGAGGGGCAAGCACAGATACGCAGTATTTT. Protein: CASSSTKGGASTDTQYF.

This clone was observed at least ten times. The CDR3: CASSYGRAHTGELFF. The CDR3 nucleotides read TGTGCCAGCAGTTACGGGAGAGCCCACACCGGGGAGCTGTTTTTT. This chain uses TRBV6-5 with TRBJ2-2, with D perhaps TRBD2 (5 bases). The CDR3 sequence is 15 residues long. V lost 2 bases, J lost 3 bases, and 10 bases lay in between. Germline V gene lookup returns CDR1 MNHEY and CDR2 SVGAGI.

This chain connects TRBV7-2 to TRBJ2-3; 16 nucleotides align to TRBD2. V lost 5 bases and J lost 2; bases outside the gene matches: 4. The germline V gene has CDR1 SGHTA and CDR2 FQGNSA. This CDR3 spans 17 amino acids. CDR3 residues: CASSEGLAGGFTDTQYF. CDR3 nucleotides: TGTGCCAGCAGCGAGGGACTAGCGGGGGGGTTCACAGATACGCAGTATTTT.

The chain couples TRBV5-1 to TRBJ2-2; D uncertain. The V end was cut by 1 base, the J end by 6 bases, with 7 bases between. CDR3 length: 13 amino acids. CDR1 SGHRS and CDR2 YFSETQ come from the germline V gene. The CDR3 loop is CASSLLGSGELFF. In DNA form, the CDR3 reads TGCGCCAGCAGCTTGCTGGGCTCCGGGGAGCTGTTTTTT.

This chain connects TRBV4-3 to TRBJ1-2; D possibly corresponds to TRBD1 (6 bases). CDR1 and CDR2 from the germline V gene are LGHNA and YSLEER. CDR3 size: 16 residues. Trimming shortened V by 0 bases and J by 5 bases, and 16 bases separated the two germline ends. The CDR3 spells CASSQDGAGEGYGYTF. For the CDR3, the DNA is TGCGCCAGCAGCCAAGATGGGGCAGGGGAGGGTTATGGCTACACCTTC.

The genes are TRBV5-6 and TRBJ1-1; perhaps TRBD1 as D (6 bases). The V and J ends lost 6 bases and 7 bases respectively, with 19 bases between them. CDR1 is SGHDT and CDR2 is YYEEEE in the germline V gene. The CDR3 has 14 amino acids. The CDR3 DNA reads as TGTGCCAGCACCTACGGGACATGGTTTGTTGAAGCTTTCTTT. It is translated as CASTYGTWFVEAFF.

The V and J genes are TRBV13 and TRBJ2-7, with D possibly TRBD1 on 7 matching bases. V was shortened by 3 bases and J by 2 bases, with 14 bases between the two germline ends. The V gene's germline CDR1 is PRHDT and CDR2 FYEKMQ (reference sequence). The CDR3 extends over 15 amino acids. CDR3 protein: CASSFLAGGPYEQYF. Written as DNA, the CDR3 is TGTGCCAGCAGCTTCCTGGCAGGGGGGCCCTACGAGCAGTACTTC.

The genes are TRBV7-2 and TRBJ2-7; the D gene is possibly TRBD2 (5 bases). The germline V and J ends were trimmed by 10 bases and 5 bases, with 15 bases remaining between them. There are 12 residues in the CDR3. Germline CDR1 is SGHTA and CDR2 is FQGNSA. The CDR3 is CATGGWGDEQYF. DNA of the CDR3: TGTGCCACCGGCGGGTGGGGTGACGAGCAGTACTTC. The full variable domain, its missing parts supplied by reference TRBV7-2 and TRBJ2-7, is GAGVSQSPSNKVTEKGKDVELRCDPISGHTALYWYRQSLGQGLEFLIYFQGNSAPDKSGLPSDRFSAERTGGSVSTLTIQRTQQEDSAVYLCATGGWGDEQYFGPGTRLTVT.

The V call is TRBV19, the J call TRBJ2-3, with TRBD2 matching 11 bases. The germline gives CDR1 LNHDA, CDR2 SQIVND (reference sequence). This CDR3 has 14 amino acids. With V trimmed by 7 bases and J by 4 bases, 4 bases remained unmatched. The CDR3 DNA reads TGTGCCAGTAAGCCGGGACTAGCGGCAGATACGCAGTATTTT. It is translated as CASKPGLAADTQYF.

The CDR3 DNA reads as TGTGCCAGCAGCTTGGACGGATCGGGTCAGCCCCAGCATTTT. It specifies CASSLDGSGQPQHF. V gene TRBV5-4 combines with J gene TRBJ1-5; the D is unclear. Trimming pared 0 bases from V and 6 bases from J, leaving 10 bases between. This CDR3 is 14 amino acids long. The germline CDR1 and CDR2 sequences are SGHNT and YYREEE (reference sequence).

This clone showed up just once. The rearrangement joins TRBV1 to TRBJ2-3; the tabulated D call, TRBD2, remains unverified against the DNA. TRBV1 is classified as a pseudogene. The CDR3 loop spans 18 amino acids. CDR3 in amino acids: CTSSQASGASGFTDTQYF. The CDR3 bases are TGCACCAGCAGCCAAGCCAGCGGAGCTAGCGGGTTCACAGATACGCAGTATTTT.